This TCR beta chain was captured by sequencing in a study of cytomegalovirus exposure and HLA in healthy donors. Study-level background: Earlier, roughly 180 million T cells were analyzed, and 90 million to 140 million unique TCR beta sequences were found among them.

PCR was performed using 60 Vbeta and 13 Jbeta primers. The protocol was immunoSEQ multiplex PCR, while the TCRdb copy is restricted to in-frame clones and leaves out a portion. The sample consists of 85,000 to 130,000 clones, roughly 83% of them appearing once. Points from the study as a whole: Specificity for CMV antigens was confirmed in vitro for three of the CMV-associated chains. Some segments of the V type, notably TRBV6-2 and TRBV6-3, were excluded as indistinguishable. In a later analysis, HLA-associated TCR beta chains were more clonally expanded than equally common others.

In germline, CDR1 is SQVTM, CDR2 ANQGSEA. This CDR3 has 13 residues. Unmatched junction bases numbered 5, after V lost 5 bases and J lost 6 bases. This clone was detected only a few times. Antigen specificity is unknown. The gene calls are TRBV29-1 and TRBJ2-3; 10 bases line up with TRBD1. Sequenced: PBMCs. The receptor was isolated from a female donor in good health and CMV-seropositive. The CDR3 DNA follows: TGCAGCGTTCCGGGACAGGGGAGGGATACGCAGTATTTT. This translates into CSVPGQGRDTQYF.